This T cell receptor (beta chain) originates from a study of shared clonotypes between healthy human individuals. At the level of the study: Plates per donor: three CD4 naive, three CD4 memory, two CD8 naive, one CD8 memory.

It was into CD45RA+ naive and CD45RA-negative memory subsets that the CD4+ cells were split. Repertoires were generated with immunoSEQ multiplex PCR, while TCRdb's copy carries only in-frame clones and drops some. The repertoire includes 650,000 to 750,000 clones, 72% of them detected once, and 1.8% sits in the top ten. Trimming removed 7 bases from V and 0 bases from J, with 10 bases in between. CDR1 is SNHLY, CDR2 FYNNEI, per germline. This CDR3 is 14 amino acids long. The rearrangement links TRBV2 to TRBJ2-1; D possibly corresponds to TRBD1 (5 bases). Input material: memory CD4+ T cells sorted from blood. Noted subset: CD45RA-negative fraction. This TCR came from a woman aged 25 to 39 in good health. The CDR3 DNA is TGTGCCAGCAAGGACACCAGCTCCTACAATGAGCAGTTCTTC. Translation: CASKDTSSYNEQFF.